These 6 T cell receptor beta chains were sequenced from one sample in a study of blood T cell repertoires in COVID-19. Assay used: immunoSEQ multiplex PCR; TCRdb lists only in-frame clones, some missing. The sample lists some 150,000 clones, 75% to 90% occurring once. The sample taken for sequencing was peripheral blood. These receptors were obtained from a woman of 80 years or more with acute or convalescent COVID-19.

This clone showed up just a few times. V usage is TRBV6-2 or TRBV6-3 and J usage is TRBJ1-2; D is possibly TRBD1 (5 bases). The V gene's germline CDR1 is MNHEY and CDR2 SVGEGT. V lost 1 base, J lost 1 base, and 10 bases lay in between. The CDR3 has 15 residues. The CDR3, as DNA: TGTGCCAGCAGTTACTTCGACAGAGTTAACTATGGCTACACCTTC. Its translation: CASSYFDRVNYGYTF.

CDR3 loop: CASSQDTQGRGGELFF. The CDR3 DNA sequence: TGCGCCAGCAGCCAAGATACGCAAGGGAGGGGCGGGGAGCTGTTTTTT. This chain connects TRBV4-3 to TRBJ2-2, with 7 positions matching TRBD2. This CDR3 has 16 amino acids. Germline CDR1 reads LGHNA; CDR2 reads YSLEER. Trimming at V came to 0 bases and at J to 7 bases, leaving 8 bases not matched to a gene.

The CDR3 coding sequence is TGTGCCAGCAGCTTGAGTCCTGACTCAGATACGCAGTATTTT. Protein: CASSLSPDSDTQYF. The rearrangement links TRBV7-3 to TRBJ2-3; D is unclear. The CDR3 runs 14 residues. Germline CDR1 and CDR2: SGHTA and FQGTGA. V lost 3 bases and J 4 bases, leaving 11 bases between the germline ends.

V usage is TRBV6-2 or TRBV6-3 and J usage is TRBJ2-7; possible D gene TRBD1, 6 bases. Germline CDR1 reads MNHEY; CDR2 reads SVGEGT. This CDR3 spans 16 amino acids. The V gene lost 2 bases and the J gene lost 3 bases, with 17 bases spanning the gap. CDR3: CASSYANYRANYEQYF. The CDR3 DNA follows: TGTGCCAGCAGTTACGCAAACTACAGGGCAAACTACGAGCAGTACTTC.

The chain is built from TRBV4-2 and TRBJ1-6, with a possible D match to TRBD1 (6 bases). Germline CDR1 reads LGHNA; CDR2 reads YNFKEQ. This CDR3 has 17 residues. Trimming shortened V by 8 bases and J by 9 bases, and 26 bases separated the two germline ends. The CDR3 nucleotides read TGTGCCAGCTCCCCGGGACACCAGACAGTTAGTAGTTCACCCCTCCACTTT. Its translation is CASSPGHQTVSSSPLHF.

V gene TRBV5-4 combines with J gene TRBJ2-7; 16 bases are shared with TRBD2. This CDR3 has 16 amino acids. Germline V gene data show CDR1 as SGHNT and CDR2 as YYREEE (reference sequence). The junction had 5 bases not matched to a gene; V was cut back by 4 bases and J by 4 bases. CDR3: CASSPGLAGGRYEQYF. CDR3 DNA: TGTGCCAGCAGCCCGGGACTAGCGGGGGGGCGGTACGAGCAGTACTTC.